This TCR beta chain was recovered during a study of blood T cell repertoires in COVID-19. Generated by immunoSEQ multiplex PCR, the TCRdb table keeps only in-frame clones and is missing some. The sample carries roughly 150,000 clones, 84% recorded once. Trimming stripped 3 bases from V and 5 bases from J, with 11 bases between. Germline CDR1 and CDR2: KGHSH and LQKENI. This CDR3 spans 13 amino acids. The chain combines TRBV18 with TRBJ2-7; a possible D gene is TRBD1 (6 bases). The clonotype comes from a man between 65 and 80 years old with active or convalescent COVID-19. Material for sequencing was peripheral blood. The CDR3 DNA sequence: TGTGCCAGCTCACCTGGGACACTGGACGAGCAGTACTTC. This translates into CASSPGTLDEQYF.